This TCR beta chain appears in the sequencing data of a study of blood T cell repertoires in COVID-19. Study summary: Sites in the United States, Italy and Spain provided acute and convalescent COVID-19 samples. PBMCs, B-cell-depleted T cells, or T cells were the source of the cDNA or gDNA that made up the material.

Germline V gene sequence: CDR1 SGHAT, CDR2 FQNNGV. The CDR3 is made up of 14 amino acids. V lost 5 bases and J lost 6, with 16 bases in between. In the study's own analysis: Estimates of nucleated cell counts were drawn from the amplification of reference gene primers. TCRdb keeps only in-frame clones here, not all; method: immunoSEQ multiplex PCR. From that table come the V and J calls and clone size; the DNA was used to work out D and trimming. The table includes around 64,000 clones, roughly 87% detected once. The chain links TRBV11-2 to TRBJ1-1, with D possibly matching TRBD1 (6 bases). The sequence came from an elderly man in a cohort sampled during active COVID-19. The sample was peripheral blood. The CDR3 reads CASSLSRGGAEAFF. The DNA for the CDR3 is TGTGCCAGCAGCCTCAGTCGGGGGGGCGCTGAAGCTTTCTTT.